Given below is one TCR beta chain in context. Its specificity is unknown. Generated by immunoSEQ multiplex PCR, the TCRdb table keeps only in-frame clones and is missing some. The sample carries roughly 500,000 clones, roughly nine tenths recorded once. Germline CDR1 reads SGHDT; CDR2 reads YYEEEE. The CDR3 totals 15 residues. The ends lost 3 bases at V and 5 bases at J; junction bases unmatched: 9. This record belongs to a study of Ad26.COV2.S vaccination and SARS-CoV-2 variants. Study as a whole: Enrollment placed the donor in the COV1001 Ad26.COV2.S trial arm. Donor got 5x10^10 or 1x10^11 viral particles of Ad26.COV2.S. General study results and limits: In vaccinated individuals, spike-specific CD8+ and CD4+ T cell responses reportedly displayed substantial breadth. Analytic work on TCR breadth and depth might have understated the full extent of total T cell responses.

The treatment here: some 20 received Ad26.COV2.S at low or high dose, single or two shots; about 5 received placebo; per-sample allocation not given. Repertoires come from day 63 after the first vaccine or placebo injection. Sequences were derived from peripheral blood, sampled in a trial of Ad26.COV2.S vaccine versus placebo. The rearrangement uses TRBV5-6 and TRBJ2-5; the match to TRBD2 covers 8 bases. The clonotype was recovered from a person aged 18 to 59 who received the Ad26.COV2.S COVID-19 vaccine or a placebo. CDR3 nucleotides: TGTGCCAGCAGCTCCCAACGGGGGGGCGGGGAGACCCAGTACTTC. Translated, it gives CASSSQRGGGETQYF.